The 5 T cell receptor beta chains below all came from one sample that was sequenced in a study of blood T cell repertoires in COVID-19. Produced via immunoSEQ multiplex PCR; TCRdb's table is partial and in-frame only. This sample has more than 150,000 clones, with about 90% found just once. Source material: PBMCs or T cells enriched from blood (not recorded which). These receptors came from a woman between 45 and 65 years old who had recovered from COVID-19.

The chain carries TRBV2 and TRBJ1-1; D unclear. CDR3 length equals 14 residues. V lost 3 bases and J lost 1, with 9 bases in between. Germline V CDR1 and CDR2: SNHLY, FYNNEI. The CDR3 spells CASSDSETNTEAFF. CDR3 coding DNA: TGTGCCAGCAGTGACTCGGAGACGAACACTGAAGCTTTCTTT.

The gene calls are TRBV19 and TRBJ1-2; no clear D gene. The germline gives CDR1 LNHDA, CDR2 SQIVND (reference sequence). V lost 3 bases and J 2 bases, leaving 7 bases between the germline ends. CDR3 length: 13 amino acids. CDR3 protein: CASSITPNYGYTF. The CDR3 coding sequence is TGTGCCAGTAGTATTACTCCCAACTATGGCTACACCTTC.

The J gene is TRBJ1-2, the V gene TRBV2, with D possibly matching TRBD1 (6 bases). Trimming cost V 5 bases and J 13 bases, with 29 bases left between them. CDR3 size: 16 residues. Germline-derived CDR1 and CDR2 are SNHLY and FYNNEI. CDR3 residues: CASSPPPILQGPVSTF. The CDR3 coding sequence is TGTGCCAGCAGTCCCCCCCCGATCTTACAGGGCCCGGTATCCACCTTC.

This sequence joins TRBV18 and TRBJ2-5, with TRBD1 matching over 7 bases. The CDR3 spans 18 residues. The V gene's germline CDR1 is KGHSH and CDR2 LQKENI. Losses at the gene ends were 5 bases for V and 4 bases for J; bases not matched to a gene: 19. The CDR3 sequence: CASSTTTVGNRGGETQYF. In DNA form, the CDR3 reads TGTGCCAGCTCAACGACCACAGTCGGCAACAGGGGCGGAGAGACCCAGTACTTC.

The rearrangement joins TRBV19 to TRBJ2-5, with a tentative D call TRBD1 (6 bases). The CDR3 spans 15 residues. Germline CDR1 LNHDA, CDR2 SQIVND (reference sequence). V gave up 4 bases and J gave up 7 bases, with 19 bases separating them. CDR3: CASSKAVPGVGTQYF. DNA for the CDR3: TGTGCCAGTAGTAAGGCGGTTCCAGGGGTCGGGACCCAGTACTTC.